Reported below is one T cell receptor beta chain. No cognate antigen has been identified for it. Nothing much larger sits one base from this clone, and base qualities are not available. The donors were roughly 40 Caucasian individuals from Russia, aged roughly 6 to 90 years, who were systemically healthy. Each donor gave approximately 9.4 milliliters of peripheral blood, drawn into EDTA-treated Vacutainer tubes. Ficoll-Paque density-gradient centrifugation was used to isolate PBMCs, with at least 6.5 million obtained per sample. Total RNA was extracted from PBMCs with Trizol reagent, with at least 6 micrograms obtained per sample. Naive CD45RAhigh/CD27high T cell percentages were measured by flow cytometry on a PBMC aliquot from every donor. The sample belongs to a study of blood T cells in healthy people across ages (dated by TCRdb to the mid-2010s). Describing the broader study: In model experiments, roughly one uniquely barcoded TCR beta cDNA molecule per two T cells was captured by template switching. Using deep sequencing normalized with unique cDNA molecular identifiers, the study measured how TCR beta repertoire diversity changes with age. The donors were divided into four age groups: young (average 16 years), middle-aged (around 37), aged (under 70) and long-lived (82). Donors of different ages were randomly distributed across sequencing lanes to avoid experimental bias. Using the same blood draw, the study looked at two additional independent replicas of 1 million unique cDNA reads for two donors, one aged 18 to 30 and the other aged 80 or older. Overall study outcomes, separate from this receptor: The CMV infection status of donors was not known, potentially confounding age-related changes in expanded clonotypes. Observed TCR beta diversity per million T cells fell roughly linearly with age, and a significant reduction was already apparent by age roughly 40. Compared with the aged group, the long-lived group had more naive CD4+ T cells, fewer expanded clones and increased TCR diversity, a pattern suggesting age selection. Estimates of total diversity based on one million sequenced T cells were regarded as lower bounds and as underestimates. Observed TCR beta diversity correlated strongly with the percentage of naive T cells measured by flow cytometry. Because profiling used bulk unsorted PBMCs, naive and antigen-experienced compartments could not be compared conclusively.

The CDR3 covers 14 residues, taking in both the cysteine and the phenylalanine. CDR3 DNA is the only sequence kept; it has 42 bases, read in frame from the first base. V is clipped by 7 bases and J by 2 bases, and the sequence between their germline boundaries is 15 bases long. CDR1 and CDR2 are read off the germline V gene as SGDLS and YYNGEE. Library creation used 5' RACE. Reads for this sample came from an Illumina HiSeq 2500. A second roughly 6 to 12 cycle PCR used a sample-barcoded 5' primer and a J-beta primer mix. Each TCR beta cDNA molecule received a unique molecular identifier from a template-switch 5' adaptor carrying 12 random nucleotides. Each sample yielded at least 3 million CDR3-containing paired-end reads. First-strand cDNA was synthesized from all RNA with the Mint cDNA synthesis kit, primed by a TRBC-specific oligonucleotide. Following uracil-DNA glycosylase treatment, a first 18-cycle PCR with universal primers M1SS and BC2_uni_R was performed on all cDNA. Processing in the source paper ran as follows. Each sample was normalized by randomly selecting 1 million high-quality reads, each carrying a distinct molecular identifier. Reads sharing molecular identifiers were discarded rather than binned into consensus sequences. MiTCR, set to a Q25 quality threshold and the strictest error-elimination algorithm, was used for CDR3 identification, clonotype clustering and error correction. A nonparametric unseen species model using Euler transformation provided a lower-bound estimate of total TCR beta diversity. The public reads were reprocessed in TCRdb via fastp at Q25 and MiXCR, keeping in-frame beta chains. All rows with the same CDR3 protein become a single entry with the most common DNA and genes. The V and J calls reflect TCRdb's pipeline rather than the authors' work. The sample table records about 670,000 distinct CDR3 sequences; roughly 43% of these occur just once. The top ten clones comprise roughly 30% of the sample.

Rearrangement joined TRBV9 to TRBJ2-5, and TRBD2 may be the D gene, going by 6 matching bases. The source material was blood. The TCR originated in a man older than 75 in good health. The CDR3 reads as follows: CASGDGGIQETQYF. The nucleotides are TGTGCCAGCGGGGACGGGGGAATACAAGAGACCCAGTACTTC.